These 26 T cell receptor beta chains originate from one sample sequenced in a study of patients and donors after allogeneic stem cell transplantation. TCRdb redid the calling of the RT-PCR reads with MiXCR, one entry per CDR3 protein. Here the sample spans around 200,000 distinct CDR3 sequences, around 40% being singletons. The sample taken for sequencing was blood, either unsorted or a sorted T cell fraction (not recorded which). The origin of the receptors is a human donor who was either an allogeneic HSCT recipient or a stem cell or donor lymphocyte infusion donor (not recorded which). It is not recorded whose cells these are; they may come from a transplant donor.

CDR3 nucleotides: TGTGCCAGCAGTGTGGGGGGATCCCTCTACGAGCAGTACTTC. This translates into CASSVGGSLYEQYF. The chain employs TRBV25-1 and TRBJ2-7; D is possibly TRBD2 (6 bases). Trimming removed 4 bases from V and 3 bases from J, with 13 bases in between. The CDR3 has 14 amino acids. In germline, CDR1 is MGHDK, CDR2 SYGVNS.

The rearrangement uses TRBV4-1 and TRBJ1-4; maybe TRBD1 (5 bases). The CDR3 has 19 amino acids. The ends were cut back, 1 base at V and 0 bases at J, with 18 bases in the middle. Germline CDR1 is MGHRA and CDR2 is YSYEKL. The CDR3 DNA reads TGCGCCAGCAGCCAAGGTCGACAGCAGTTCCTTGCAACTAATGAAAAACTGTTTTTT. This codes for CASSQGRQQFLATNEKLFF.

This clonotype was recorded a few times. CDR3 coding DNA: TGTGCCAGCAGCTCCGGACCTTATAAATTCTATGGCTACACCTTC. Its translation is CASSSGPYKFYGYTF. The chain links TRBV5-5 to TRBJ1-2; D is unresolved. This CDR3 comprises 15 residues. V was shortened by 3 bases and J by 4 bases, with 16 bases between the two germline ends. CDR1 and CDR2 from the germline V gene are SGHKS and YYEKEE (reference sequence).

The genes are TRBV15 and TRBJ2-7; D perhaps matches TRBD1 (6 bases). V was clipped by 4 bases and J by 6 bases, with 13 bases between them. The germline gives CDR1 LNHNV, CDR2 YYDKDF (reference sequence). The CDR3 is 13 amino acids. CDR3 sequence (DNA): TGTGCCACCAGCATCTCCGGGACACCCGAGCAGTACTTC. Translated: CATSISGTPEQYF.

V is TRBV6-5 and J is TRBJ1-1; unclear D gene. Deletions cut 1 base from V and 5 bases from J, with 11 bases between. This CDR3 is 14 amino acids long. Germline CDR1 and CDR2: MNHEY and SVGAGI. CDR3 loop: CASSYYPGRTEAFF. CDR3 DNA: TGTGCCAGCAGTTACTACCCGGGCAGGACTGAAGCTTTCTTT.

This sequence joins TRBV2 and TRBJ2-1; D gene uncertain. The V gene's germline CDR1 is SNHLY and CDR2 FYNNEI. With 7 bases removed from V and 0 bases from J, the gap between germline ends came to 10 bases. The CDR3 extends over 14 amino acids. CDR3 bases: TGTGCCAGCACTGGACGGATCTCCTACAATGAGCAGTTCTTC. Residues: CASTGRISYNEQFF.

V and J are TRBV27 and TRBJ1-6; perhaps TRBD1 as D (6 bases). The CDR3 covers 15 residues. The V and J ends lost 3 bases and 9 bases respectively, with 15 bases between them. In germline, CDR1 is MNHEY, CDR2 SMNVEV (reference sequence). In DNA, the CDR3 is TGTGCCAGCAGTTTCACAGGGAGTCCGATTTCACCCCTCCACTTT. This encodes CASSFTGSPISPLHF.

This clonotype turned up a few times. This chain uses TRBV7-6 with TRBJ1-4; D is undetermined. Germline V gene sequence: CDR1 SGHVS, CDR2 FNYEAQ. The CDR3 loop spans 13 amino acids. V lost 3 bases, J lost 7 bases, and 9 bases lay in between. The CDR3 sequence: CASSLAEGEKLFF. In nucleotides, the CDR3 is TGTGCCAGCAGCTTGGCTGAGGGTGAAAAACTGTTTTTT.

This clonotype has a handful of counts. The rearrangement uses TRBV9 and TRBJ1-2; D call uncertain. This CDR3 comprises 14 residues. Germline values: CDR1 SGDLS, CDR2 YYNGEE. V gave up 2 bases and J gave up 4 bases, with 12 bases separating them. CDR3 in amino acids: CASSVAGKTYGYTF. The CDR3 DNA reads as TGTGCCAGCAGCGTGGCAGGAAAGACCTATGGCTACACCTTC. The full variable domain, its missing parts supplied by reference TRBV9 and TRBJ1-2, is DSGVTQTPKHLITATGQRVTLRCSPRSGDLSVYWYQQSLDQGLQFLIQYYNGEERAKGNILERFSAQQFPDLHSELNLSSLELGDSALYFCASSVAGKTYGYTFGSGTRLTVV.

The sample holds a few counts of this clonotype. The rearrangement links TRBV7-8 to TRBJ1-5; 7 bases agree with TRBD1. Trimming removed 4 bases from V and 2 bases from J; junction bases left unmatched: 11. The CDR3 spans 17 residues. Germline V lookup: CDR1 SGHVS, CDR2 FQNEAQ. The DNA for the CDR3 is TGTGCCAGCAGCTCTATTGGGAGAACAGGGGGCAATCAGCCCCAGCATTTT. It specifies CASSSIGRTGGNQPQHF.

The gene calls are TRBV4-1 and TRBJ2-3, with 12 positions matching TRBD2. Germline-derived CDR1 and CDR2 are MGHRA and YSYEKL. The CDR3 has 18 amino acids. V trimming: 4 bases; J trimming: 2 bases; junction bases outside the gene matches: 10. The CDR3 here is CASSPPSGGALITDTQYF. CDR3 in DNA: TGCGCCAGCAGCCCGCCTAGCGGGGGGGCCTTGATCACAGATACGCAGTATTTT.

This clonotype was detected a few times. This chain joins TRBV7-2 and TRBJ1-6; D gene unclear. CDR3 length: 14 amino acids. Trimming stripped 3 bases from V and 8 bases from J, with 11 bases between. Germline V CDR1 and CDR2: SGHTA, FQGNSA. The CDR3 sequence: CASSFGPIDSPLHF. In DNA, the CDR3 is TGTGCCAGCAGCTTCGGGCCGATCGATTCACCCCTCCACTTT.

The V and J genes are TRBV6-1 and TRBJ1-2; D is ambiguous. Trimming stripped 2 bases from V and 8 bases from J, with 9 bases between. CDR3 length: 12 residues. Germline loops: CDR1 MNHNS, CDR2 SASEGT. CDR3 DNA sequence: TGTGCCAGCAGTGAAAGTGGGGAAGGCTACACCTTC. Protein sequence: CASSESGEGYTF.

The chain is built from TRBV5-1 and TRBJ2-7; D remains unclear. CDR1 and CDR2 from the germline V gene are SGHRS and YFSETQ. The CDR3 runs 14 residues. Trimming took off 0 bases at V and 3 bases at J, with 10 bases between the two ends. The CDR3 DNA is TGCGCCAGCAGCTTGGAGTCGGCGAGCTACGAGCAGTACTTC. As protein: CASSLESASYEQYF.

CDR3 bases: TGTGCCAGCCGCGTAGAGCAAAATCAGCCCCAGCATTTT. Its translation is CASRVEQNQPQHF. The rearrangement uses TRBV28 and TRBJ1-5; D is undetermined. Germline lookup yields CDR1 MDHEN and CDR2 SYDVKM. With 8 bases removed from V and 4 bases from J, the gap between germline ends came to 12 bases. This CDR3 has 13 amino acids.

This chain joins TRBV29-1 and TRBJ1-1; D perhaps matches TRBD1 (5 bases). The CDR3 runs to 13 residues. CDR1 is SQVTM, CDR2 ANQGSEA, per germline. Trimming left V 7 bases short and J 7 bases short, with 19 bases between. CDR3 in amino acids: CSATGASSGEAFF. CDR3 in DNA: TGCAGCGCGACCGGGGCCTCATCGGGTGAAGCTTTCTTT.

This clonotype has at least ten counts. J is TRBJ1-5 and V is TRBV12-3 or TRBV12-4; TRBD1 matches at 7 bases. The CDR3 runs to 17 residues. Germline trimming cut 0 bases from V and 0 bases from J; bases unmatched to any gene: 5. The CDR3 region has the DNA TGTGCCAGCAGTTTAGCGCAAGACAGGGCTAGCAATCAGCCCCAGCATTTT. It codes for CASSLAQDRASNQPQHF.

V and J are TRBV5-1 and TRBJ1-2; 7 nucleotides agree with TRBD1. The CDR3 length is 16 residues. The junction had 6 bases not matched to a gene; V was cut back by 0 bases and J by 1 base. Germline CDR1 reads SGHRS; CDR2 reads YFSETQ. For the CDR3, the DNA is TGCGCCAGCAGCTTGGCGTGGACAGGCGTTAACTATGGCTACACCTTC. Translated, it gives CASSLAWTGVNYGYTF. The complete variable domain, with remaining parts taken from reference TRBV5-1 and TRBJ1-2, reads KAGVTQTPRYLIKTRGQQVTLSCSPISGHRSVSWYQQTPGQGLQFLFEYFSETQRNKGNFPGRFSGRQFSNSRSEMNVSTLELGDSALYLCASSLAWTGVNYGYTFGSGTRLTVV.

The chain carries TRBV9 and TRBJ2-7, with 7 positions matching TRBD1. V lost 2 bases, J lost 5 bases, and 7 bases stayed unmatched. Germline V CDR1 and CDR2: SGDLS, YYNGEE. This CDR3 comprises 14 residues. CDR3 DNA sequence: TGTGCCAGCAGCGTTGGAAGACAGGGAGACGAGCAGTACTTC. It is translated as CASSVGRQGDEQYF.

This clonotype was seen more than once but under ten times. The rearrangement uses TRBV20-1 and TRBJ1-2; 9 bases map to TRBD1. Germline V gene sequence: CDR1 DFQATT, CDR2 SNEGSKA (reference sequence). The V gene end was trimmed by 4 bases and the J gene end by 0 bases; junction bases not matched to a gene: 6. The CDR3 runs 15 residues. The CDR3 region is CSANLQGAANYGYTF. The DNA for the CDR3 is TGCAGTGCTAACCTACAGGGGGCAGCTAACTATGGCTACACCTTC.

This sequence joins TRBV27 and TRBJ1-5, with 7 bases lining up with TRBD1. With V trimmed by 5 bases and J by 9 bases, 10 bases remained unmatched. Germline V gene lookup returns CDR1 MNHEY and CDR2 SMNVEV (reference sequence). CDR3 length: 14 amino acids. In DNA form, the CDR3 reads TGTGCCAGCAGTGCTGGGACAGCAATGGCGCCCCAGCATTTT. Its translation: CASSAGTAMAPQHF.

The rearrangement uses TRBV24-1 and TRBJ2-3; 14 positions agree with TRBD2. The V gene's germline CDR1 is KGHDR and CDR2 SFDVKD. The J segment lost 5 bases and the V segment lost 3 bases, leaving 6 bases of the junction unmatched. The CDR3 length is 17 residues. The DNA for the CDR3 is TGTGCCACCAGTGATCCCGGGACTAGCGGGGGATTAGATACGCAGTATTTT. This translates into CATSDPGTSGGLDTQYF.

The table lists this clonotype with a count of one. V is TRBV29-1 and J is TRBJ2-5; TRBD2 is a possible D gene (5 bases). V lost 4 bases and J 5 bases, leaving 14 bases between the germline ends. Germline V gene lookup returns CDR1 SQVTM and CDR2 ANQGSEA. This CDR3 region has 13 residues. The CDR3 DNA reads TGCAGCGTTGGACTACTACAACAGGAGACCCAGTACTTC. Translating it yields CSVGLLQQETQYF.

The chain recombines TRBV5-6 with TRBJ2-5, with D perhaps assigned TRBD1 or TRBD2 (6 bases each). Germline V CDR1 and CDR2: SGHDT, YYEEEE. Trimming removed 1 base from V and 2 bases from J, with 18 bases in between. CDR3 length: 17 amino acids. DNA for the CDR3: TGTGCCAGCAGCTTGTATCTTTCGGGGGCGTTTCAAGAGACCCAGTACTTC. Amino acid sequence: CASSLYLSGAFQETQYF.

The chain recombines TRBV10-3 with TRBJ2-5; possibly TRBD2 for D (6 bases). This CDR3 has 15 residues. The V end was cut by 4 bases, the J end by 2 bases, with 14 bases between. Germline CDR1 and CDR2: ENHRY and SYGVKD. CDR3 coding DNA: TGTGCCATCAGTGGGTTTAGCGGAGCGCAAGAGACCCAGTACTTC. Translating gives CAISGFSGAQETQYF.

This clonotype occurred a few times. This sequence joins TRBV5-5 and TRBJ1-2, with D possibly being TRBD1 (6 bases). The CDR3 length is 15 residues. Germline lookup yields CDR1 SGHKS and CDR2 YYEKEE (reference sequence). Between the trimmed V and J ends, which lost 5 bases and 3 bases, there was a span of 17 bases. The CDR3 here is CASSFVPRGYYGYTF. CDR3 DNA: TGTGCCAGCAGTTTTGTCCCCAGGGGTTACTATGGCTACACCTTC.